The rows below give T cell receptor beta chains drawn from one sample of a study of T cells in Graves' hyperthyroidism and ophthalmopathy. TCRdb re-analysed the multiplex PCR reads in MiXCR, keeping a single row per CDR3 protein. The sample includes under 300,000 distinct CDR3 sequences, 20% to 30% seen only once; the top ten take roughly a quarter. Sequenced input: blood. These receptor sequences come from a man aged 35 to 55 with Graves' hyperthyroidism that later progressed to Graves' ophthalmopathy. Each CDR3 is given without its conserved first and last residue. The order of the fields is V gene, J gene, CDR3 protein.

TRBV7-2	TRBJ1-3	ASSLPGFSGNTIY
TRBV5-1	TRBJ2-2	AIGQGIDTGELF
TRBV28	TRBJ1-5	ASSLVGINNQPQH
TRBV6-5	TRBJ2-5	ASSSPGKTQETQY
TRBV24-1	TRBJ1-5	ATSDSDYSNQPQH
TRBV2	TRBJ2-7	ASTALGGPVH
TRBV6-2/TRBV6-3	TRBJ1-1	ASSYRRTAPMNTEAF
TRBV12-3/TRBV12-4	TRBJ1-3	ASSVDRGRGNTIY
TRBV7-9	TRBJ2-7	ASSQTGTGEQY
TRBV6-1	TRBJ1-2	ASSSPGQGLNYGYT
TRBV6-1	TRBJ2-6	ASRNRPASGANVLT
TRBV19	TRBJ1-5	ASSIVGTGGNQPQH
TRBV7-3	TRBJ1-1	ASSSDGPGATEAF
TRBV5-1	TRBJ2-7	ASSLGQGASYEQY
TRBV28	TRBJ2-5	ASSSRRTSQETQY
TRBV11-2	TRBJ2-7	ASGIDSPYEQY